A selection of T cell receptor beta chains follows, all from one sample in a study of cytomegalovirus exposure and HLA in healthy donors. Libraries were prepared by immunoSEQ multiplex PCR; TCRdb keeps only in-frame clonotypes and omits some of them. In the table there are about 93,000 clones, roughly 77% of which are singletons. The sequenced sample was PBMCs. Receptors were obtained from a man under 40 in good health and CMV-seronegative. Each CDR3 is given with its conserved first and last residue. D genes are given only for firm matches. Not every row has a clone size; where given, it reads once, few, many or a size class.

D,length,V,J,size,DNA,CDR3
TRBD1,16,TRBV15,TRBJ1-2,.,TGTGCCACCAGCAGTCACGGGACAGCTCATAACTATGGCTACACCTTC,CATSSHGTAHNYGYTF
TRBD1,14,TRBV18,TRBJ1-6,.,TGTGCCAGCTCACCGGACAGGAGGAATTCACCCCTCCACTTT,CASSPDRRNSPLHF
.,14,TRBV19,TRBJ2-3,.,TGTGCCAGTAGTATCACTACCCCAACAGATACGCAGTATTTT,CASSITTPTDTQYF
TRBD1,14,TRBV5-4,TRBJ1-5,once,TGTGCCAGCAGCGATGGGACAGGCAATCAGCCCCAGCATTTT,CASSDGTGNQPQHF
.,15,TRBV9,TRBJ1-5,.,TGTGCCAGCAGCGTAGATGGGCAGCCCAATCAGCCCCAGCATTTT,CASSVDGQPNQPQHF
.,14,TRBV6-6,TRBJ2-3,.,TGTGCCAGCATTAGGGCTAGCGGCACAGATACGCAGTATTTT,CASIRASGTDTQYF
.,15,TRBV2,TRBJ2-1,.,TGTGCCAGCAGTGGGACTGGAAGCTCCTACAATGAGCAGTTCTTC,CASSGTGSSYNEQFF
.,15,TRBV5-1,TRBJ2-3,.,TGCGCCAGCAGCGGAAAGGACAGAAGCACAGATACGCAGTATTTT,CASSGKDRSTDTQYF
.,13,TRBV29-1,TRBJ2-1,.,TGCAGCGTTGGGGGGGGCGGGTTTAATGAGCAGTTCTTC,CSVGGGGFNEQFF
TRBD2,15,TRBV6-8,TRBJ2-2,.,TGTGCCAGCAGCCCCCTAGCGGGGGGAACCGGGGAGCTGTTTTTT,CASSPLAGGTGELFF
TRBD2,15,TRBV11-2,TRBJ2-7,once,TGTGCCAGCAGCTTCGGACTAGCGGGAGCTTACGAGCAGTACTTC,CASSFGLAGAYEQYF
.,12,TRBV6-1,TRBJ1-1,.,TGTGCCACCTCGACACCGAGCACTGAAGCTTTCTTT,CATSTPSTEAFF
.,15,TRBV28,TRBJ1-3,.,TGTGCCAGCAGCCTGACACCTTCCTCTGGAAACACCATATATTTT,CASSLTPSSGNTIYF
.,16,TRBV11-3,TRBJ2-3,.,TGTGCCAGCAGCTTAGGCGGCGGAGGAGCTGCAGATACGCAGTATTTT,CASSLGGGGAADTQYF
.,18,TRBV2,TRBJ2-7,.,TGTGCCAGCAGTGTATCAGAAAGGGTGGGCGGGCCCTCTTACGAGCAGTACTTC,CASSVSERVGGPSYEQYF
.,16,TRBV5-6,TRBJ1-5,few,TGTGCCAGCAGCTTGGCCGGTGGGGGGAGCAATCAGCCCCAGCATTTT,CASSLAGGGSNQPQHF
.,13,TRBV19,TRBJ2-5,.,TGTGCCAGTAGTCCAGGGTTGGGAGAGACCCAGTACTTC,CASSPGLGETQYF
.,15,TRBV27,TRBJ2-1,.,TGTGCCAGCAGTTTATCGGCGGAGGGGGCCAATGAGCAGTTCTTC,CASSLSAEGANEQFF
.,16,TRBV5-6,TRBJ1-4,.,TGTGCCAGCAGCCGGTCTACAGAAGGGCGGGGAGAAAAACTGTTTTTT,CASSRSTEGRGEKLFF
.,15,TRBV5-4,TRBJ2-4,.,TGTGCCAGCAGCTCGGGAGGGGACAGTAAAAACATTCAGTACTTC,CASSSGGDSKNIQYF
.,15,TRBV25-1,TRBJ2-2,.,TGTGCCAGCAGTGATTCCGGGAGAGGCACCGGGGAGCTGTTTTTT,CASSDSGRGTGELFF
TRBD1,16,TRBV10-3,TRBJ1-3,once,TGTGCCATCAGGGCGGACAGGGCGGACTCTGGAAACACCATATATTTT,CAIRADRADSGNTIYF
TRBD1,16,TRBV19,TRBJ1-6,.,TGTGCCAGTAGTATAGATCGACAGGGATGGAATTCACCCCTCCACTTT,CASSIDRQGWNSPLHF
.,18,TRBV21-1,TRBJ2-1,few,TGTGCCAGCAGCGCTCGAACCGGGACTAGGGTCCCCTACAATGAGCAGTTCTTC,CASSARTGTRVPYNEQFF
TRBD1,15,TRBV2,TRBJ1-5,.,TGTGCCAGCAGTACCTACAGGGGAAGCAATCAGCCCCAGCATTTT,CASSTYRGSNQPQHF
TRBD1,15,TRBV7-9,TRBJ2-2,.,TGTGCCAGCAGCAGGACAGGGGGCTTCACCGGGGAGCTGTTTTTT,CASSRTGGFTGELFF
TRBD1,15,TRBV6-1,TRBJ2-7,.,TGTGCCAGCAGTGCTGGGACAGGGGGCACCGACGAGCAGTACTTC,CASSAGTGGTDEQYF
.,15,TRBV4-3,TRBJ1-2,.,TGCGCCAGCAGCCAAGGACAACAGGGAACCTATGGCTACACCTTC,CASSQGQQGTYGYTF
.,14,TRBV6-5,TRBJ1-4,.,TGTGCCAGCAGTTACTCTCCCGGTTTTCTAAAACTGTTTTTT,CASSYSPGFLKLFF
TRBD1,14,TRBV30,TRBJ1-5,.,TGTGCCTGGAGTGGAGGACAGGGCAATCAGCCCCAGCATTTT,CAWSGGQGNQPQHF
.,15,TRBV5-1,TRBJ1-2,once,TGCGCCAGCAGCTACCAACCAGGGGACGGCTATGGCTACACCTTC,CASSYQPGDGYGYTF
TRBD2,15,TRBV6-6,TRBJ2-1,.,TGTGCCAGCAGTTACACTGCGGGAGATAACAATGAGCAGTTCTTC,CASSYTAGDNNEQFF
.,13,TRBV6-5,TRBJ2-3,.,TGTGCCAGCAGCGGACACCTCACAGATACGCAGTATTTT,CASSGHLTDTQYF
TRBD2,15,TRBV7-9,TRBJ2-7,.,TGTGCCAGCAGCTTCCCGCGGGAGGGCCTTGGAGAGCAGTACTTC,CASSFPREGLGEQYF
TRBD1,18,TRBV27,TRBJ2-5,.,TGTGCCAGCAGTTTATTCCCCCCGGGACAGGGGCGACAAGAGACCCAGTACTTC,CASSLFPPGQGRQETQYF
TRBD1,12,TRBV19,TRBJ1-6,.,TGTGCCAGTCGGACAGGGGGTTCACCCCTCCACTTT,CASRTGGSPLHF
.,14,TRBV30,TRBJ1-2,.,TGTGCCTGGAGGACCGGGGGGAGTTCACGTGGCTACACCTTC,CAWRTGGSSRGYTF
TRBD1,13,TRBV6-5,TRBJ2-7,.,TGTGCCAGCAGGCGGTACAGGGGGCGCGAGCAGTACTTC,CASRRYRGREQYF
TRBD1,15,TRBV29-1,TRBJ1-2,.,TGCAGCATCCCCTGGGGCCCCCAGGGGGACTATGGCTACACCTTC,CSIPWGPQGDYGYTF
TRBD1,15,TRBV10-1,TRBJ1-1,.,TGCGCCAGCAGCAAAGACAGGGCCGAGAACACTGAAGCTTTCTTT,CASSKDRAENTEAFF
.,13,TRBV2,TRBJ2-7,.,TGTGCCAGCAGTTCCGAAAGAGGGAACGAGCAGTACTTC,CASSSERGNEQYF
.,13,TRBV7-9,TRBJ1-1,.,TGTGCCAGCAGCTACAACACGAACACTGAAGCTTTCTTT,CASSYNTNTEAFF
TRBD1,14,TRBV2,TRBJ1-1,.,TGTGCCAGCAGGGGACAGAGGGGGAGCACTGAAGCTTTCTTT,CASRGQRGSTEAFF
.,14,TRBV19,TRBJ1-1,.,.,CASVPQDINTEAFF
.,14,TRBV4-1,TRBJ2-2,few,TGCGCCAGCAGCCAAAGACAGGTCGCCGGGGAGCTGTTTTTT,CASSQRQVAGELFF
.,14,TRBV5-4,TRBJ2-7,.,TGTGCCAGCAGCGCCTCACAGGTTCCCTACGAGCAGTACTTC,CASSASQVPYEQYF
TRBD2,20,TRBV28,TRBJ2-3,once,TGTGCCAGCAGTTTAGTTAGGACTAGCGGGGGGCAGGCAAGCACAGATACGCAGTATTTT,CASSLVRTSGGQASTDTQYF
.,15,TRBV5-1,TRBJ2-2,.,TGCGCCAGCAGCTACTCGACAGGGAACACCGGGGAGCTGTTTTTT,CASSYSTGNTGELFF
.,14,TRBV13,TRBJ2-1,.,TGTGCCAGCAGCGGCCCCGGGGTCTACAATGAGCAGTTCTTC,CASSGPGVYNEQFF
TRBD2,16,TRBV11-3,TRBJ2-5,.,TGTGCCAGCAGCCTGACTAGCGGGGGAACATTAGAGACCCAGTACTTC,CASSLTSGGTLETQYF
.,15,TRBV6-5,TRBJ2-2,.,TGTGCCAGCAGTTACTCGAGAATTAACACCGGGGAGCTGTTTTTT,CASSYSRINTGELFF
TRBD1,15,TRBV29-1,TRBJ2-1,.,TGCAGCTCTCTCCGGACAGGGGAAAACTACAATGAGCAGTTCTTC,CSSLRTGENYNEQFF
TRBD1,13,TRBV5-6,TRBJ1-4,once,TGTGCCAGCAACGGGGACAGGGACGAAAAACTGTTTTTT,CASNGDRDEKLFF
.,15,TRBV25-1,TRBJ2-2,.,TGTGCCAGCAGTGATATGGGCCGAGACACCGGGGAGCTGTTTTTT,CASSDMGRDTGELFF